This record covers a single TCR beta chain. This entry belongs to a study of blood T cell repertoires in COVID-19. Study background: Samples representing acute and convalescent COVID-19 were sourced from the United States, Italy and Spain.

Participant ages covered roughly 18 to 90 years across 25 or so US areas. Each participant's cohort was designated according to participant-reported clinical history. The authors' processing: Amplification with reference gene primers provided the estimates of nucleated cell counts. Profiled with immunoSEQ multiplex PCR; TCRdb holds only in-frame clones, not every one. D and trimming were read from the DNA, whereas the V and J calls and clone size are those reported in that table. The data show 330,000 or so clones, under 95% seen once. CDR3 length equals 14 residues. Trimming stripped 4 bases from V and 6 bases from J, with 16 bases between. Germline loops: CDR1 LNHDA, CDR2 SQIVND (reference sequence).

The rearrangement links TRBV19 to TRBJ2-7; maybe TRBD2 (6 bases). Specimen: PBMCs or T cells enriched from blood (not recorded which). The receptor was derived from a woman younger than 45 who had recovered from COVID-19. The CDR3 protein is CASSTSGLFGEQYF. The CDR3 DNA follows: TGTGCCAGTAGTACCTCGGGACTTTTCGGCGAGCAGTACTTC.